Below are 26 T cell receptor beta chains sequenced from a single sample in a study of neoadjuvant nivolumab and ipilimumab in lung cancer. Only in-frame clones appear in the TCRdb table, and some are missing; sequencing was by immunoSEQ multiplex PCR. The profile shows fewer than 4,500 clones, roughly 73% of them singletons. This specimen was adjacent normal lung tissue, taken after neoadjuvant nivolumab, alone or with ipilimumab, at or shortly before surgery. The receptor set was obtained from an adult with non-small cell lung cancer.

This clone was counted a single time. One end of the junction varies from germline; a read error may be responsible. J is TRBJ1-6 and V is TRBV4-2, with 9 bases lining up with TRBD1. CDR3 length: 16 residues. Per the germline V gene, CDR1 is LGHNA and CDR2 is YNFKEQ. CDR3 nucleotides: TGTGCCAGCAGCCCAGGACAGGGGTCCTCTAATTCACCCCTCCACTTT. As protein: CASSPGQGSSNSPLHF.

The chain links TRBV6-4 to TRBJ2-2; D remains ambiguous. Trimming pared 3 bases from V and 2 bases from J, leaving 4 bases between. Per germline, CDR1 MRHNA and CDR2 SNTAGT. The CDR3 loop spans 13 amino acids. The CDR3 DNA reads as TGTGCCAGCAGTGAGGACAACACCGGGGAGCTGTTTTTT. Translated: CASSEDNTGELFF.

This clone appeared a few times. The J gene is TRBJ1-1, the V gene TRBV6-5; D not certain. V was shortened by 0 bases and J by 0 bases, with 8 bases between the two germline ends. This CDR3 spans 15 amino acids. Germline CDR1 MNHEY, CDR2 SVGAGI. The chain's CDR3 is CASSYSTRLNTEAFF. The CDR3 DNA reads as TGTGCCAGCAGTTACTCGACAAGGCTGAACACTGAAGCTTTCTTT.

The chain couples TRBV6-1 to TRBJ2-2; D not certain. Trimming removed 6 bases from V and 6 bases from J, with 11 bases in between. The CDR3 totals 13 residues. The germline V gene has CDR1 MNHNS and CDR2 SASEGT. CDR3 in amino acids: CASRAPTAGELFF. CDR3 in DNA: TGTGCCAGCAGAGCCCCCACAGCCGGGGAGCTGTTTTTT.

The rearrangement joins TRBV12-2 to TRBJ2-7; the table gives TRBD2 as D, unverified against the DNA. TRBV12-2 is listed as a pseudogene. CDR3 length equals 13 residues. The CDR3 sequence is CASRFSGKGEQYF. Here the CDR3 DNA reads TGTGCAAGTCGCTTCTCCGGGAAGGGCGAGCAGTACTTC.

In its sample, this clone was seen a few times. V and J are TRBV10-3 and TRBJ1-1; D may be TRBD1 (6 bases). Germline V gene lookup returns CDR1 ENHRY and CDR2 SYGVKD. V lost 2 bases to trimming and J lost 3 bases, with 13 bases between them. This CDR3 region has 15 residues. CDR3 sequence reads: CAISEVAGVDTEAFF. The CDR3 DNA sequence: TGTGCCATCAGTGAGGTGGCAGGGGTGGACACTGAAGCTTTCTTT.

This clone was found once. The chain couples TRBV7-6 to TRBJ2-6; TRBD1 matches 8 bases. The V and J ends lost 4 bases and 2 bases, in that order; junction bases with no gene match: 16. Germline V lookup: CDR1 SGHVS, CDR2 FNYEAQ. The CDR3 runs 20 residues. The CDR3 is CASSSLLQGAAVAGANVLTF. The CDR3 bases are TGTGCCAGCAGCTCCCTTTTGCAGGGGGCAGCAGTAGCTGGGGCCAACGTCCTGACTTTC.

The rearrangement joins TRBV7-8 to TRBJ2-5; D not resolved. The V gene lost 5 bases and the J gene lost 2 bases, with 15 bases spanning the gap. Germline V gene lookup returns CDR1 SGHVS and CDR2 FQNEAQ. The CDR3 consists of 15 residues. In DNA, the CDR3 is TGTGCCAGCAGCCCTTTCGCTGTCGCGCAAGAGACCCAGTACTTC. It encodes CASSPFAVAQETQYF.

CDR3 protein: CASSELAPETQYF. The CDR3 DNA sequence: TGTGCCAGCAGTGAACTGGCCCCGGAGACCCAGTACTTC. The chain is built from TRBV6-1 and TRBJ2-5; no clear D. V lost 2 bases and J 5 bases, leaving 9 bases between the germline ends. This CDR3 is 13 amino acids long. Germline CDR1 MNHNS, CDR2 SASEGT.

This chain joins TRBV9 and TRBJ1-1; no definite D call. Trimming left V 4 bases short and J 0 bases short, with 16 bases between. From germline, CDR1 is SGDLS and CDR2 YYNGEE. The CDR3 has 16 residues. CDR3 DNA: TGTGCCAGCAGCCCACTGGACGGTATAATGAACACTGAAGCTTTCTTT. Protein sequence: CASSPLDGIMNTEAFF.

J is TRBJ2-3 and V is TRBV18; D gene uncertain. CDR1 and CDR2 (germline): KGHSH, LQKENI. The CDR3 loop spans 15 amino acids. Trimming left V 0 bases short and J 0 bases short, with 7 bases between. As DNA, the CDR3 is TGTGCCAGCTCACCACCCTCAGGCAGCACAGATACGCAGTATTTT. Its translation is CASSPPSGSTDTQYF.

This clone was recorded a few times. Additional DNA sequences in this sample encode the identical CDR3. The rearrangement uses TRBV5-1 and TRBJ1-3; tentatively, D is TRBD1 (5 bases). The CDR3 totals 17 residues. Per the germline V gene, CDR1 is SGHRS and CDR2 is YFSETQ. V gave up 0 bases and J gave up 4 bases, with 17 bases separating them. CDR3 in amino acids: CASSLEGQIELGNTIYF. The CDR3 DNA is TGCGCCAGCAGCTTGGAGGGGCAGATCGAGTTGGGAAACACCATATATTTT. Variable domain in full (rest from reference TRBV5-1 and TRBJ1-3): KAGVTQTPRYLIKTRGQQVTLSCSPISGHRSVSWYQQTPGQGLQFLFEYFSETQRNKGNFPGRFSGRQFSNSRSEMNVSTLELGDSALYLCASSLEGQIELGNTIYFGEGSWLTVV.

In nucleotides, the CDR3 is TGCGCCAGCAGCCTTAACTCAGGGACAGGGGCTGGCTACACCTTC. Translation gives CASSLNSGTGAGYTF. The V call is TRBV4-1, the J call TRBJ1-2; 10 bases line up with TRBD1. The CDR3 covers 15 residues. The germline V gene encodes CDR1 MGHRA and CDR2 YSYEKL. V shed 4 bases, J shed 7 bases, and the junction held 9 bases outside the gene matches.

This chain connects TRBV4-3 to TRBJ1-4; D possibly corresponds to TRBD1 (5 bases). V lost 1 base, J lost 4 bases, and 13 bases lay in between. The CDR3 covers 16 residues. Germline CDR1 and CDR2: LGHNA and YSLEER. CDR3: CASSQGLRGGNEKLFF. CDR3 sequence (DNA): TGCGCCAGCAGCCAAGGACTTAGGGGTGGTAATGAAAAACTGTTTTTT.

In its sample, this clone was seen once. The V gene is TRBV5-5, the J gene TRBJ1-5; a possible D gene is TRBD1 (5 bases). Per germline, CDR1 SGHKS and CDR2 YYEKEE (reference sequence). The CDR3 is 14 residues long. Trimming left V 2 bases short and J 5 bases short, with 11 bases between. The CDR3 reads CASSFWGRDQPQHF. In DNA, the CDR3 is TGTGCCAGCAGCTTCTGGGGGAGGGATCAGCCCCAGCATTTT.

The gene calls are TRBV4-1 and TRBJ1-2, with D possibly TRBD1 on 5 matching bases. CDR1 and CDR2 from the germline V gene are MGHRA and YSYEKL. The CDR3 covers 16 residues. The V end lost 4 bases, the J end lost 2 bases, and 17 bases lay between the germline ends. CDR3 DNA: TGCGCCAGCAGCCGCGCCCAAGGCAGGGAAAACTATGGCTACACCTTC. This gives the protein CASSRAQGRENYGYTF.

Here the CDR3 reads CASSLDPSGNTIYF. DNA for the CDR3: TGTGCCAGCAGCTTAGACCCCTCTGGAAACACCATATATTTT. This rearrangement joins TRBV11-2 to TRBJ1-3; D not resolved. V was trimmed by 0 bases and J by 0 bases, leaving 3 bases between them. In germline, CDR1 is SGHAT, CDR2 FQNNGV. The CDR3 is 14 amino acids.

The genes are TRBV14 and TRBJ1-6; D remains ambiguous. Germline lookup yields CDR1 SGHDN and CDR2 FVKESK. This CDR3 contains 16 residues. The germline V and J ends were trimmed by 0 bases and 4 bases, with 10 bases remaining between them. CDR3 DNA sequence: TGTGCCAGCAGCCAAGACGGATTATTTTATAATTCACCCCTCCACTTT. This gives the protein CASSQDGLFYNSPLHF.

The V and J genes are TRBV10-2 and TRBJ1-1; perhaps TRBD1 as D (5 bases). Germline V gene sequence: CDR1 WSHSY, CDR2 SAAADI. This CDR3 has 13 residues. With 6 bases removed from V and 5 bases from J, the gap between germline ends came to 13 bases. The chain's CDR3 is CASRGREDTEAFF. CDR3 coding DNA: TGCGCCAGCAGGGGCAGGGAGGATACTGAAGCTTTCTTT.

This CDR3 is CASSFGVPTNEKLFF. CDR3 sequence (DNA): TGTGCCAGCTCATTCGGGGTTCCCACTAATGAAAAACTGTTTTTT. This chain connects TRBV18 to TRBJ1-4; D ambiguous. The CDR3 length is 15 residues. In germline, CDR1 is KGHSH, CDR2 LQKENI. The V gene lost 5 bases and the J gene lost 2 bases, with 12 bases spanning the gap.

V is TRBV5-4 and J is TRBJ2-2; 15 nucleotides line up with TRBD2. Trimming removed 4 bases from V and 7 bases from J; junction bases left unmatched: 11. The CDR3 runs to 18 residues. In germline, CDR1 is SGHNT, CDR2 YYREEE (reference sequence). CDR3 sequence reads: CASSPGLAGGPKYGELFF. DNA for the CDR3: TGTGCCAGCAGCCCTGGACTAGCGGGGGGGCCGAAATACGGGGAGCTGTTTTTT.

The rearrangement links TRBV7-8 to TRBJ1-3; possible D gene TRBD1, 5 bases. The germline V and J ends were trimmed by 11 bases and 0 bases, with 17 bases remaining between them. The germline CDR1 and CDR2 sequences are SGHVS and FQNEAQ. The CDR3 consists of 15 residues. CDR3 in DNA: TGTGCCTGTCGTCGGGACGCCAACTCTGGAAACACCATATATTTT. Translated, it gives CACRRDANSGNTIYF.

This rearrangement joins TRBV27 to TRBJ1-1, with D possibly matching TRBD1 (5 bases). The CDR3 spans 15 residues. CDR1 is MNHEY and CDR2 is SMNVEV in the germline V gene (reference sequence). V gave up 3 bases and J gave up 0 bases, with 11 bases separating them. CDR3 sequence (DNA): TGTGCCAGCAGTTTGGGGGGAGGGATGAACACTGAAGCTTTCTTT. Its protein is CASSLGGGMNTEAFF.

The count of this clone is one. The chain is built from TRBV5-6 and TRBJ1-1, with 7 bases lining up with TRBD1. Germline values: CDR1 SGHDT, CDR2 YYEEEE. The CDR3 has 15 amino acids. Trimming at V came to 2 bases and at J to 2 bases, leaving 6 bases not matched to a gene. CDR3 sequence reads: CASSFGTALNTEAFF. The CDR3 DNA is TGTGCCAGCAGCTTTGGGACAGCCCTAAACACTGAAGCTTTCTTT.

The rearrangement joins TRBV5-6 to TRBJ2-2; no definite D call. Deletions cut 0 bases from V and 7 bases from J, with 7 bases between. Germline V CDR1 and CDR2: SGHDT, YYEEEE. The CDR3 is 13 amino acids. CDR3 sequence reads: CASSLGAHGELFF. CDR3 nucleotides: TGTGCCAGCAGCTTGGGGGCCCACGGGGAGCTGTTTTTT.

This chain joins TRBV2 and TRBJ1-2; a possible D gene is TRBD1 (5 bases). CDR3 length equals 14 residues. The germline V gene encodes CDR1 SNHLY and CDR2 FYNNEI. With 5 bases removed from V and 6 bases from J, the gap between germline ends came to 16 bases. CDR3 protein: CASSPPPDIDGYTF. Written as DNA, the CDR3 is TGTGCCAGCAGTCCCCCCCCGGACATTGATGGCTACACCTTC.